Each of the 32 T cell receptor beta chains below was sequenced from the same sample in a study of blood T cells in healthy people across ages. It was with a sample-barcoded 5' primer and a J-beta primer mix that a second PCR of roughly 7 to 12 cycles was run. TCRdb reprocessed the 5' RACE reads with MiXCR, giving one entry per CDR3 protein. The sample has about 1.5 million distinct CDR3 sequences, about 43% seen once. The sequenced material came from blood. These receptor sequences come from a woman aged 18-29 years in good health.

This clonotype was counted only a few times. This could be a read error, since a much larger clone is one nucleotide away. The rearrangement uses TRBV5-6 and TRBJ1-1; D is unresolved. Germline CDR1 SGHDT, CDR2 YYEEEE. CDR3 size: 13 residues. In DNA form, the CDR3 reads TGTGTCAGCAGCTTAGGGCAGATGGAACGCGCTTTCTTT. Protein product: CVSSLGQMERAFF.

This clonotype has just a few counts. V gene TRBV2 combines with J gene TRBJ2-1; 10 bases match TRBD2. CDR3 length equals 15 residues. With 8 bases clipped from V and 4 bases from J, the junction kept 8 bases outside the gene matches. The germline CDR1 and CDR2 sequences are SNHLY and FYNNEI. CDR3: CASLSTSGPYNEQFF. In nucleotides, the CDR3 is TGTGCCAGCCTCTCGACTAGCGGGCCTTACAATGAGCAGTTCTTC.

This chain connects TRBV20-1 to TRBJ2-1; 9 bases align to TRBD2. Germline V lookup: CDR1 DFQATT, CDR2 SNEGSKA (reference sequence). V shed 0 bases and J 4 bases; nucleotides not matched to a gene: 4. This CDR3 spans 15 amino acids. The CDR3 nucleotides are TGCAGTGCTAGAGATCGGCGGGAGGGATACAATGAGCAGTTCTTC. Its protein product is CSARDRREGYNEQFF.

This CDR3 is CAWTRGWDTEAFF. The CDR3 DNA reads TGTGCCTGGACCCGGGGCTGGGACACTGAAGCTTTCTTT. This chain links TRBV30 with TRBJ1-1; D is perhaps TRBD1 (5 bases). V was trimmed by 4 bases and J by 3 bases, leaving 12 bases between them. The CDR3 is made up of 13 amino acids. CDR1 and CDR2 (germline): GTSNPN, SVGIG (reference sequence).

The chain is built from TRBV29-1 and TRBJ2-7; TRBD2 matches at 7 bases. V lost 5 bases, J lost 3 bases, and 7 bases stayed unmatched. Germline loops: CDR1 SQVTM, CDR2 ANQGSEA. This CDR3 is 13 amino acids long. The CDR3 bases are TGCAGCGTTCGGCTAGCGGAGTTCTACGAGCAGTACTTC. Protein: CSVRLAEFYEQYF.

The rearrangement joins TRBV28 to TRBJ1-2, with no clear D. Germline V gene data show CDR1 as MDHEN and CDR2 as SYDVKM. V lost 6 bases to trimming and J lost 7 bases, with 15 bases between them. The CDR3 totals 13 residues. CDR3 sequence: CASRDFSAGGYTF. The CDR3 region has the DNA TGTGCCAGCAGGGATTTCAGCGCGGGTGGCTACACCTTC.

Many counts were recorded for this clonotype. The CDR3 bases are TGCGCCAGCAGCCAAGACACAACTTACTACGAGCAGTACTTC. This gives the protein CASSQDTTYYEQYF. This sequence joins TRBV4-1 and TRBJ2-7; D uncertain. CDR1 MGHRA and CDR2 YSYEKL come from the germline V gene. V lost 0 bases to trimming and J lost 3 bases, with 9 bases between them. This CDR3 is built from 14 residues.

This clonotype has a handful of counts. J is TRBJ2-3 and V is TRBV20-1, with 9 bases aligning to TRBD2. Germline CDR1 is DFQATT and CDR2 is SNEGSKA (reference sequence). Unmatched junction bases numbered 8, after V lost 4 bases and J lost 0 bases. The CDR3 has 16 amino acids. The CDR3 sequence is CSATLAGETSTDTQYF. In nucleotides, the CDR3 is TGCAGTGCTACCTTAGCGGGAGAGACTAGCACAGATACGCAGTATTTT.

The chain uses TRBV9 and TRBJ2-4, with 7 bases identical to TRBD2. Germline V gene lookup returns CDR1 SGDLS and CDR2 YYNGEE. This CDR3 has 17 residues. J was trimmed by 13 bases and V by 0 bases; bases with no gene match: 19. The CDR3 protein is CASSVADSGNAYNEQYF. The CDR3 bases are TGTGCCAGCAGCGTAGCTGACAGCGGGAATGCCTACAATGAGCAGTACTTC.

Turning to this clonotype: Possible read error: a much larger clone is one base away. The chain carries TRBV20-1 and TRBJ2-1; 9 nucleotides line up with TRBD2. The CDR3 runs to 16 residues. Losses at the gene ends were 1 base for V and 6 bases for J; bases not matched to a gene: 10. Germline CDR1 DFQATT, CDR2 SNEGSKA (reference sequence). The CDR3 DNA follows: TGCAGTGCTAGAGGAGAGAGCGGGGGGACCTTCAATGAGCAGTTCTTC. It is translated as CSARGESGGTFNEQFF.

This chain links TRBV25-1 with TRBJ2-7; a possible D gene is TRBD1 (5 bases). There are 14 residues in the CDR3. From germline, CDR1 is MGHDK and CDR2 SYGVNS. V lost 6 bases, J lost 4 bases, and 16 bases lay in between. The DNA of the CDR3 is TGTGCCAGCAGCCCCCTGGACACTTATTACGAGCAGTACTTC. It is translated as CASSPLDTYYEQYF.

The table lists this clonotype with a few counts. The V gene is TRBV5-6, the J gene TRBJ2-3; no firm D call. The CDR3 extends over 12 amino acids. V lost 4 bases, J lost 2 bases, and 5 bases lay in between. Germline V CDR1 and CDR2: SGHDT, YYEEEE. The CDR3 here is CASSHPTDTQYF. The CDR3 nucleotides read TGTGCCAGCAGCCACCCCACAGATACGCAGTATTTT.

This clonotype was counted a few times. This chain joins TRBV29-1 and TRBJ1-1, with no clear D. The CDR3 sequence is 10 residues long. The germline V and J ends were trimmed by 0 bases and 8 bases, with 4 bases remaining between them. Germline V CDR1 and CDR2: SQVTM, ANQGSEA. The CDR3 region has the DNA TGCAGCGTTGAAGAACGGGAAGCTTTCTTT. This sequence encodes CSVEEREAFF.

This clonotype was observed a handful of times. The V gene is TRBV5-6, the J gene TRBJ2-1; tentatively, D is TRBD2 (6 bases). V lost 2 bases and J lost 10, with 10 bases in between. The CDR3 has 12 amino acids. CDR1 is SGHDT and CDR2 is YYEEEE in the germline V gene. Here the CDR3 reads CASSFSGEEQFF. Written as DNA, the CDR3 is TGTGCCAGCAGCTTTAGCGGAGAAGAGCAGTTCTTC.

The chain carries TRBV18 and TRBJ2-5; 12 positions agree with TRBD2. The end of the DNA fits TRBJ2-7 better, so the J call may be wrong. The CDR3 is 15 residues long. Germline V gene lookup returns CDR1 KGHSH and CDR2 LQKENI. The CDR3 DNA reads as TGTGCCAGCTCACCACCGTTGGGACTAGCGGGCGAGCAGTACTTC. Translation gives CASSPPLGLAGEQYF.

The CDR3 DNA is TGTGCCAGCTCACGTTTAGACAGGGGGGCCTACGAGCAGTACTTC. Encoded protein: CASSRLDRGAYEQYF. This chain uses TRBV18 with TRBJ2-7; TRBD1 agrees at 9 bases. With V trimmed by 4 bases and J by 2 bases, 6 bases remained unmatched. The CDR3 sequence is 15 residues long. In germline, CDR1 is KGHSH, CDR2 LQKENI.

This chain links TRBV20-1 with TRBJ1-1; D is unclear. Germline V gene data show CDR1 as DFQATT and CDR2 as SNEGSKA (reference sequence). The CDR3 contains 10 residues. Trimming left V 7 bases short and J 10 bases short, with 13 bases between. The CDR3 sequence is CSVYRDGAFF. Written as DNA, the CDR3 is TGCAGTGTCTATCGTGATGGAGCTTTCTTT.

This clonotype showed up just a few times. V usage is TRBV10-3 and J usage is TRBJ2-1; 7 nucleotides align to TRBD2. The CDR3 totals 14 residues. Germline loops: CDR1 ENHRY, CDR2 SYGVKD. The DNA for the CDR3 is TGTGCTCTTCGGGCTAGCGGCTCCTACAATGAGCAGTTCTTC. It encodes CALRASGSYNEQFF.

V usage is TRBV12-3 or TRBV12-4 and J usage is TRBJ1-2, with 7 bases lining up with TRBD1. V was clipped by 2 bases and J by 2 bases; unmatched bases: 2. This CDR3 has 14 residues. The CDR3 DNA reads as TGTGCCAGCAGTTTACGGGACAGCAACTATGGCTACACCTTC. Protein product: CASSLRDSNYGYTF.

CDR3 region: CSARGGEDTEAFF. CDR3 in DNA: TGCAGTGCTAGAGGCGGCGAGGACACTGAAGCTTTCTTT. This chain connects TRBV20-1 to TRBJ1-1; D is uncertain. V lost 1 base to trimming and J lost 3 bases, with 9 bases between them. Germline V gives CDR1 DFQATT, CDR2 SNEGSKA (reference sequence). CDR3 length equals 13 residues.

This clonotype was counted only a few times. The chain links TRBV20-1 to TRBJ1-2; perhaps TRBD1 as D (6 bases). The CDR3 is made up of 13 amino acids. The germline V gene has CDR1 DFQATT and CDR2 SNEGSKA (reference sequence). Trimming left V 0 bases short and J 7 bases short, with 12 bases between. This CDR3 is CSARDALQGGYTF. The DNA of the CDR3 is TGCAGTGCTAGAGATGCCCTACAGGGTGGCTACACCTTC.

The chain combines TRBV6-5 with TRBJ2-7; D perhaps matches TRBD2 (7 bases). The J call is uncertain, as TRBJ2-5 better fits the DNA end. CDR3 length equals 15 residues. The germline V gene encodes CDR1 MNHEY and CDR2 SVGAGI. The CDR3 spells CASSYSYGGRETQYF. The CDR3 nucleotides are TGTGCCAGCAGTTACTCGTACGGGGGGCGTGAGACCCAGTACTTC.

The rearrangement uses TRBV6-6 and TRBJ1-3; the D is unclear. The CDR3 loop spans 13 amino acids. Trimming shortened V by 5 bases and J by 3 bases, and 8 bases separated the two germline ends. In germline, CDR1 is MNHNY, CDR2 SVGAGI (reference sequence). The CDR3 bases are TGTGCCAGCAGTCGGGGAGTTGGAAACACCATATATTTT. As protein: CASSRGVGNTIYF.

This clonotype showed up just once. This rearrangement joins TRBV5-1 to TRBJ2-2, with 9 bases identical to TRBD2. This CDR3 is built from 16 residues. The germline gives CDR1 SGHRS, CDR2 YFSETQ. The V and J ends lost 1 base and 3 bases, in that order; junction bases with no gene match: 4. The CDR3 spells CASSLFSGGDTGELFF. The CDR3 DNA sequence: TGCGCCAGCAGCTTGTTTAGCGGGGGAGACACCGGGGAGCTGTTTTTT.

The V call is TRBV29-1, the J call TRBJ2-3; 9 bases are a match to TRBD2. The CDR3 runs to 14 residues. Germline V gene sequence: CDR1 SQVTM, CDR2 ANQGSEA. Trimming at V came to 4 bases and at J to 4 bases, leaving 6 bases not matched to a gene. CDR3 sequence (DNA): TGCAGCGTTGGGCTAGCGGGGAGGTCAGATACGCAGTATTTT. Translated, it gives CSVGLAGRSDTQYF.

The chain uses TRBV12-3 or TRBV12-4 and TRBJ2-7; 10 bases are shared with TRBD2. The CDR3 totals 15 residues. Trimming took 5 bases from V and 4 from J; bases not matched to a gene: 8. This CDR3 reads CASSGSGGAIYEQYF. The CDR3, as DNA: TGTGCCAGCAGTGGGAGCGGGGGGGCTATATACGAGCAGTACTTC.

The CDR3 nucleotides are TGTGCCAGCAGCCAGGGACTAGAGTACCACAATGAGCAGTTCTTC. This codes for CASSQGLEYHNEQFF. The chain recombines TRBV3-1 with TRBJ2-1, with 8 bases fitting TRBD2. V lost 3 bases, J lost 5 bases, and 6 bases stayed unmatched. This CDR3 is 15 amino acids long. Germline lookup yields CDR1 LGHDT and CDR2 YNNKEL (reference sequence).

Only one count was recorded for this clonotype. CDR3 loop: CASSHRDRGIGEQYF. The CDR3 bases are TGTGCCAGTAGTCATCGGGACAGGGGTATAGGCGAGCAGTACTTC. The gene calls are TRBV19 and TRBJ2-4; 10 positions agree with TRBD1. The tail of the sequence fits TRBJ2-7 better, so the J call may be wrong. Germline CDR1 and CDR2: LNHDA and SQIVND (reference sequence). There are 15 residues in the CDR3.

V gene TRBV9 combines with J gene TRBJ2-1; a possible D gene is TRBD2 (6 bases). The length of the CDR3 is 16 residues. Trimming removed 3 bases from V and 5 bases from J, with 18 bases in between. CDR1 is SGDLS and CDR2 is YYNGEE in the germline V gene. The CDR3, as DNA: TGTGCCAGCAGCGGACTCCCGGGACTCCAAGACAATGAGCAGTTCTTC. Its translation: CASSGLPGLQDNEQFF.

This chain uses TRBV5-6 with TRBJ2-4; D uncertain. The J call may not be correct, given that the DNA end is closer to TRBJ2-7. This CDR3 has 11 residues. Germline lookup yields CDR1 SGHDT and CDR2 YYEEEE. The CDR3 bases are TGTGCCAGCAGCTTGGAAATCGAGCAGTACTTC. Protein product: CASSLEIEQYF.

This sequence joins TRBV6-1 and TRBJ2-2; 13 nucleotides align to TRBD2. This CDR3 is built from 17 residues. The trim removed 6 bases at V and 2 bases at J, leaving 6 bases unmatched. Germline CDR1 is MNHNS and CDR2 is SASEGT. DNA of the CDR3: TGTGCCAGCAGAATTGGACTAGCGGGGGATAACACCGGGGAGCTGTTTTTT. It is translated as CASRIGLAGDNTGELFF.

The CDR3 DNA sequence: TGTGCCAGCTGTAAGCGGGAGAAGATAGAGACCCAGTACTTC. Protein: CASCKREKIETQYF. The genes are TRBV12-3 or TRBV12-4 and TRBJ2-5; TRBD2 matches 8 bases. The CDR3 covers 14 residues. V shed 8 bases, J shed 4 bases, and the junction held 9 bases outside the gene matches.